What follows are 32 T cell receptor beta chains derived from one specimen sequenced in a study of human T cells and chemical hapten exposure. TCRdb fed the RACE reads into MiXCR, producing one record per CDR3 protein. The data contain 280,000 or so distinct CDR3 sequences, 7.5% to 8% of them seen just once; the ten biggest clones take up roughly 1.2%. The time point here: pre-sensitization, week 0. Treatment noted: therapeutic diphenylcyclopropenone sensitization with weekly scalp DPC. The specimen was whole blood, collected in connection with sensitization to the hapten diphenylcyclopropenone (DPC). The receptors here all came from a man in his late teens or twenties with alopecia areata. Some clones in this sample may be carry-over from other donors' samples.

This clonotype turned up a few times. J is TRBJ2-3 and V is TRBV18; D is perhaps TRBD2 (5 bases). Trimming left V 3 bases short and J 5 bases short, with 12 bases between. Germline V CDR1 and CDR2: KGHSH, LQKENI. CDR3 length: 14 residues. CDR3 residues: CASSPLRGGDTQYF. The DNA for the CDR3 is TGTGCCAGCTCACCGCTAAGAGGAGGAGATACGCAGTATTTT.

This clonotype was counted between two and nine times. The chain recombines TRBV6-5 with TRBJ2-7; D is unclear. This CDR3 contains 17 residues. The germline gives CDR1 MNHEY, CDR2 SVGAGI. The ends were cut back, 5 bases at V and 0 bases at J, with 20 bases in the middle. Here the CDR3 DNA reads TGTGCCAGCAGTCCCAATATGGAACATCCGAGCTCCTACGAGCAGTACTTC. Translated: CASSPNMEHPSSYEQYF.

This clonotype has a handful of counts. The genes are TRBV21-1 and TRBJ1-1; TRBD1 is taken as the D call from the table, unchecked against the DNA. TRBV21-1 is assigned pseudogene status. This CDR3 contains 16 residues. This chain's CDR3 is CASSKRHLEARAEAFF. CDR3 bases: TGTGCCAGCAGCAAAAGGCACTTGGAGGCCCGGGCTGAAGCTTTCTTT.

This clonotype was seen a few times. The chain has TRBV9 and TRBJ1-5, with unresolved D. V lost 0 bases to trimming and J lost 2 bases, with 21 bases between them. The CDR3 covers 19 residues. Germline V gene sequence: CDR1 SGDLS, CDR2 YYNGEE. CDR3 DNA: TGTGCCAGCAGCGTAGTAAAAAAGGCCAGATCAAGCCGCAATCAGCCCCAGCATTTT. Its translation: CASSVVKKARSSRNQPQHF.

This clonotype was seen more than once but under ten times. The chain links TRBV5-1 to TRBJ1-2, with a tentative D call TRBD1 (5 bases). Looked up from germline, CDR1 is SGHRS and CDR2 is YFSETQ. The CDR3 is 14 amino acids. V gave up 4 bases and J gave up 5 bases, with 15 bases separating them. For the CDR3, the DNA is TGCGCCAGCAGCCCACAATCCAGGGCTTATGGCTACACCTTC. This codes for CASSPQSRAYGYTF.

V is TRBV12-3 or TRBV12-4 and J is TRBJ2-2; D remains ambiguous. Trimming took 1 base from V and 2 from J, leaving 8 bases between them. The CDR3 is 15 residues long. DNA for the CDR3: TGTGCCAGCAGTTTAGTGCGGCCTAACACCGGGGAGCTGTTTTTT. Its translation: CASSLVRPNTGELFF.

This clonotype has more than one count but fewer than ten. This sequence joins TRBV12-3 or TRBV12-4 and TRBJ2-4; 8 positions match TRBD1. The CDR3 covers 14 residues. The J segment lost 7 bases and the V segment lost 4 bases, leaving 6 bases of the junction unmatched. For the CDR3, the DNA is TGTGCCAGCAGTTCTCCAGGGGGCACTAACATTCAGTACTTC. Amino acids: CASSSPGGTNIQYF.

Points on this clonotype: At one boundary the junction diverges from the germline segment, which might be a read error. The chain has TRBV6-5 and TRBJ1-1; maybe TRBD1 (6 bases). The germline gives CDR1 MNHEY, CDR2 SVGAGI. This CDR3 contains 14 residues. CDR3 loop: CASSYEDSSTEVFF. The CDR3 DNA sequence: TGTGCCAGCAGTTACGAGGACAGTAGCACTGAAGTTTTCTTT.

This clonotype was observed many times. The rearrangement joins TRBV6-5 to TRBJ2-1; 10 positions agree with TRBD1. Trimming cost V 4 bases and J 5 bases; bases outside gene matches: 5. Germline loops: CDR1 MNHEY, CDR2 SVGAGI. This CDR3 has 15 residues. The DNA of the CDR3 is TGTGCCAGCAGTTGGGGGGACAGGGGAGACAATGAGCAGTTCTTC. This sequence encodes CASSWGDRGDNEQFF.

As DNA, the CDR3 is TGTGCCAGCAGCTGGACTAGCGGGGGGGCTCCCTACAATGAGCAGTTCTTC. Amino acids: CASSWTSGGAPYNEQFF. The V and J genes are TRBV7-2 and TRBJ2-1, with 15 bases lining up with TRBD2. The germline V gene encodes CDR1 SGHTA and CDR2 FQGNSA. V lost 4 bases to trimming and J lost 2 bases; unmatched junction nucleotides: 3. This CDR3 has 17 amino acids.

V and J are TRBV3-1 and TRBJ2-3; D might be TRBD2 (5 bases). This CDR3 has 12 amino acids. V lost 1 base to trimming and J lost 9 bases, with 8 bases between them. Looked up from germline, CDR1 is LGHDT and CDR2 is YNNKEL (reference sequence). The CDR3 bases are TGTGCCAGCAGCCAAGTCGGGGAGACGCAGTATTTT. Translation gives CASSQVGETQYF.

The chain uses TRBV6-5 and TRBJ2-2; 8 bases line up with TRBD1. V gave up 6 bases and J gave up 8 bases; unmatched junction bases: 5. The CDR3 sequence is 13 residues long. CDR1 is MNHEY, CDR2 SVGAGI, per germline. CDR3 in amino acids: CASSRTGYGELFF. The CDR3 region has the DNA TGTGCCAGCAGCCGGACAGGGTATGGGGAGCTGTTTTTT.

This chain uses TRBV12-3 or TRBV12-4 with TRBJ2-4; TRBD2 aligns across 8 bases. The junction had 7 bases not matched to a gene; V was cut back by 3 bases and J by 0 bases. The CDR3 is made up of 17 amino acids. This chain's CDR3 is CASSFGGVGEAKNIQYF. DNA for the CDR3: TGTGCCAGCAGTTTCGGGGGGGTAGGGGAAGCCAAAAACATTCAGTACTTC.

This clonotype was picked up many times. The CDR3 sequence: CASSLRDRNTEAFF. For the CDR3, the DNA is TGTGCCAGCAGTTTACGGGACAGGAACACTGAAGCTTTCTTT. The gene calls are TRBV12-3 or TRBV12-4 and TRBJ1-1; the match to TRBD1 covers 7 bases. After removal of 2 bases from V and 1 base from J, the junction contained 1 base not matched to a gene. The CDR3 runs 14 residues.

This clonotype was seen only a few times. The chain couples TRBV7-6 to TRBJ1-1; D not certain. The germline gives CDR1 SGHVS, CDR2 FNYEAQ. V was pared by 4 bases and J by 6 bases, with 12 bases between. The CDR3 consists of 13 residues. The CDR3 spells CASSSYRGPEAFF. The CDR3 bases are TGTGCCAGCAGCTCGTACCGTGGCCCTGAAGCTTTCTTT.

The rearrangement joins TRBV6-6 to TRBJ2-5, with D tentatively TRBD1 (6 bases). The CDR3 consists of 13 residues. The germline V gene encodes CDR1 MNHNY and CDR2 SVGAGI (reference sequence). Trimming cost V 6 bases and J 4 bases, with 12 bases left between them. The CDR3 bases are TGTGCCAGCAGCCAGGGACAATTAGAGACCCAGTACTTC. Translating it yields CASSQGQLETQYF.

The CDR3 sequence: CASSLWRGRYNEQFF. In DNA form, the CDR3 reads TGTGCCAGCAGTTTATGGAGGGGGCGATACAATGAGCAGTTCTTC. This chain joins TRBV28 and TRBJ2-1, with TRBD1 matching over 7 bases. The ends lost 0 bases at V and 4 bases at J; junction bases unmatched: 3. The V gene's germline CDR1 is MDHEN and CDR2 SYDVKM. The length of the CDR3 is 15 residues.

This sequence joins TRBV2 and TRBJ1-6; D might be TRBD1 (5 bases). Per the germline V gene, CDR1 is SNHLY and CDR2 is FYNNEI. V dropped 11 bases and J dropped 7 bases, with 18 bases sitting between them. The CDR3 runs 14 residues. The CDR3 DNA reads as TGTGCCCTTTCCCCAAGGGGCGTCAATTCACCCCTCCACTTT. This sequence encodes CALSPRGVNSPLHF.

This clonotype has a handful of counts. This chain uses TRBV7-2 with TRBJ2-5, with a possible D match to TRBD2 (6 bases). The CDR3 has 14 residues. V dropped 3 bases and J dropped 2 bases, with 10 bases sitting between them. The germline CDR1 and CDR2 sequences are SGHTA and FQGNSA. The CDR3: CASSFVAGQETQYF. Here the CDR3 DNA reads TGTGCCAGCAGCTTCGTGGCGGGGCAAGAGACCCAGTACTTC.

In its sample, this clonotype was seen many times. The gene calls are TRBV11-2 and TRBJ1-3, with D maybe TRBD1 (6 bases). The CDR3 totals 17 residues. Trimming pared 5 bases from V and 3 bases from J, leaving 20 bases between. CDR1 SGHAT and CDR2 FQNNGV come from the germline V gene. The CDR3 nucleotides read TGTGCCAGCAGCGTAATACAGGGAGGTTGGGTTGGAAACACCATATATTTT. Protein: CASSVIQGGWVGNTIYF.

Many counts were recorded for this clonotype. J is TRBJ2-3 and V is TRBV12-3 or TRBV12-4, with D hard to call. The germline V and J ends were trimmed by 3 bases and 5 bases, with 3 bases remaining between them. The CDR3 has 11 residues. CDR3 bases: TGTGCCAGCAGTTTTGGAGATACGCAGTATTTT. Residues: CASSFGDTQYF.

This clonotype was recorded at least ten times. This rearrangement joins TRBV12-3 or TRBV12-4 to TRBJ2-1, with 12 nucleotides matching TRBD2. The ends lost 6 bases at V and 6 bases at J; junction bases unmatched: 3. The CDR3 sequence is 14 residues long. CDR3 sequence (DNA): TGTGCCAGCAGAGGACTAGCGGGGAGCAATGAGCAGTTCTTC. Its translation: CASRGLAGSNEQFF.

In this sample, this clonotype turned up many times. J is TRBJ1-2 and V is TRBV6-6; D is undetermined. The CDR3 extends over 11 amino acids. Germline V lookup: CDR1 MNHNY, CDR2 SVGAGI (reference sequence). With 7 bases removed from V and 8 bases from J, the gap between germline ends came to 11 bases. The CDR3 reads CASTDRYGYTF. The CDR3 nucleotides read TGTGCCAGCACTGACCGCTACGGCTACACCTTC.

A few counts support this clonotype. The rearrangement links TRBV15 to TRBJ1-1, with TRBD1 as a possible D gene (5 bases). The germline V gene encodes CDR1 LNHNV and CDR2 YYDKDF (reference sequence). Trimming removed 0 bases at V and 6 bases at J, with 11 bases between. This CDR3 has 14 amino acids. The CDR3 DNA reads TGTGCCACCAGCAGAGATAGTAAGGGGTCTGAAGCTTTCTTT. This sequence encodes CATSRDSKGSEAFF.

The rearrangement joins TRBV2 to TRBJ2-7, with D possibly TRBD2 on 5 matching bases. CDR1 SNHLY and CDR2 FYNNEI come from the germline V gene. Trimming stripped 6 bases from V and 0 bases from J, with 9 bases between. CDR3 length equals 13 residues. The CDR3 DNA sequence: TGTGCCAGCAGGTCGGGGTCCTCCTACGAGCAGTACTTC. It specifies CASRSGSSYEQYF.

This clonotype was seen only a few times. The chain employs TRBV6-2 or TRBV6-3 and TRBJ1-6; 7 nucleotides align to TRBD1. From germline, CDR1 is MNHEY and CDR2 SVGEGT. V shed 6 bases, J shed 10 bases, and the junction held 9 bases outside the gene matches. This CDR3 is 14 amino acids long. The CDR3 DNA follows: TGTGCCAGCAGATTACAGGGGATGAGGTCACCCCTCCACTTT. The encoded protein is CASRLQGMRSPLHF.

The chain has TRBV6-1 and TRBJ1-2; 9 bases match TRBD1. The V gene end was trimmed by 5 bases and the J gene end by 6 bases; junction bases not matched to a gene: 4. Germline loops: CDR1 MNHNS, CDR2 SASEGT. The CDR3 is made up of 13 amino acids. CDR3 DNA: TGTGCCAGCAGTACAGGGGGCACAGATGGCTACACCTTC. Protein sequence: CASSTGGTDGYTF.

The chain uses TRBV20-1 and TRBJ2-3; D might be TRBD1 (6 bases). This CDR3 is built from 14 residues. Trimming removed 6 bases from V and 1 base from J, with 14 bases in between. CDR1 is DFQATT, CDR2 SNEGSKA, per germline (reference sequence). The CDR3 nucleotides are TGCAGTGCCAATATAGGGGGTCGCACAGATACGCAGTATTTT. As protein: CSANIGGRTDTQYF.

This clonotype has more than one count but fewer than ten. V and J are TRBV27 and TRBJ1-6; D is perhaps TRBD1 (6 bases). V shed 5 bases and J shed 1 base, with 18 bases lying between them. CDR3 length: 18 amino acids. The germline CDR1 and CDR2 sequences are MNHEY and SMNVEV (reference sequence). CDR3 coding DNA: TGTGCCAGCAGTCCCAGGACAGTCGGTGAATCCTATAATTCACCCCTCCACTTT. The encoded protein is CASSPRTVGESYNSPLHF.

Ten or more counts support this clonotype. This chain links TRBV28 with TRBJ1-5; 9 bases line up with TRBD1. V lost 5 bases and J lost 7; bases outside the gene matches: 9. The germline CDR1 and CDR2 sequences are MDHEN and SYDVKM. The CDR3 spans 15 residues. CDR3 coding DNA: TGTGCCAGCAGTCTTCCGGGACAGGGTAAGCAGCCCCAGCATTTT. Translated, it gives CASSLPGQGKQPQHF.

This clonotype has a handful of counts. The chain recombines TRBV7-9 with TRBJ2-7; no reliable D call. Trimming took 4 bases from V and 5 from J, leaving 9 bases between them. The CDR3 totals 12 residues. Germline lookup yields CDR1 SEHNR and CDR2 FQNEAQ (reference sequence). CDR3 nucleotides: TGTGCCAGCAGCTCACAGCAGCACGAGCAGTACTTC. Amino acid sequence: CASSSQQHEQYF. Using reference TRBV7-9 and TRBJ2-7 for the parts outside the CDR3, the full variable domain is DTGVSQNPRHKITKRGQNVTFRCDPISEHNRLYWYRQTLGQGPEFLTYFQNEAQLEKSRLLSDRFSAERPKGSFSTLEIQRTEQGDSAMYLCASSSQQHEQYFGPGTRLTVT.

The chain joins TRBV10-3 to TRBJ1-2; no reliable D call. The CDR3 covers 11 residues. Looked up from germline, CDR1 is ENHRY and CDR2 is SYGVKD. The V gene lost 7 bases and the J gene lost 5 bases, with 8 bases spanning the gap. The CDR3 DNA sequence: TGTGCCATCACGGGCGGTTATGGCTACACCTTC. It translates to CAITGGYGYTF.